This TCR beta chain was captured by sequencing in a study of T cells after yellow fever vaccination. Template switching with 5'RACE generated the TCR cDNA and added a universal primer site and UMIs. TCRdb passed the 5' RACE reads through MiXCR, listing each CDR3 protein once. Seen here are 100,000 to 150,000 distinct CDR3 sequences, roughly 15% observed once, and the top ten hold more than 40%. General observations from the study: A limited proportion of clonotypes was detected within both the CD4 and CD8 compartments. Researchers report a weaker secondary response that nonetheless peaked faster, day 5 versus 15. Contamination by abundant bulk-population clonotypes could be present in FACS-sorted repertoires.

This clonotype was counted a few times. Its target is unknown. This CDR3 has 17 residues. CDR1 and CDR2 from the germline V gene are SGHVS and FQNEAQ. With V trimmed by 0 bases and J by 5 bases, 7 bases remained unmatched. The sequence was obtained from a man between 18 and 35 years old who received the YFV17D yellow fever vaccine. The sequencing here drew on CD8+ T cells sorted from PBMCs, taken 5 days after the yellow fever booster vaccination. V and J are TRBV7-8 and TRBJ2-5; 12 positions agree with TRBD2. The CDR3 here is CASSLAQLAGGRETQYF. The DNA of the CDR3 is TGTGCCAGCAGCTTAGCCCAACTAGCGGGGGGCCGGGAGACCCAGTACTTC.